One T cell receptor (beta chain) is described in this entry. Its target is not known. TCRdb re-called the reads with MiXCR, one entry per CDR3 protein. The repertoire has 500,000 or so distinct CDR3 sequences, approximately 16% of them found once; the top ten carry roughly a quarter. This specimen belongs to a study of T cell repertoires in cytomegalovirus infection. About the research overall: The public TCR beta signatures pointed to both CMV infection and matching HLA type.

Whole-study results and caveats: Summed public TCR beta family frequency identified CMV carriers bearing the relevant HLA. The study found HLA-C-restricted CMV-specific TCR beta clonotypes dominating the ex vivo response.

The CDR3 runs to 15 residues. Trimming at V came to 4 bases and at J to 7 bases, leaving 11 bases not matched to a gene. Specimen: CD8+ T cells from PBMCs. The clonotype was recovered from a human donor in good health (CMV status not recorded). Some clones in this sample may be carry-over from other donors' samples. The rearrangement joins TRBV12-3 or TRBV12-4 to TRBJ1-1; 8 bases align to TRBD1. The CDR3 nucleotides are TGTGCCAGCAGTTCCGGACCGGGACAGGCGGGTGAAGCTTTCTTT. Residues: CASSSGPGQAGEAFF.